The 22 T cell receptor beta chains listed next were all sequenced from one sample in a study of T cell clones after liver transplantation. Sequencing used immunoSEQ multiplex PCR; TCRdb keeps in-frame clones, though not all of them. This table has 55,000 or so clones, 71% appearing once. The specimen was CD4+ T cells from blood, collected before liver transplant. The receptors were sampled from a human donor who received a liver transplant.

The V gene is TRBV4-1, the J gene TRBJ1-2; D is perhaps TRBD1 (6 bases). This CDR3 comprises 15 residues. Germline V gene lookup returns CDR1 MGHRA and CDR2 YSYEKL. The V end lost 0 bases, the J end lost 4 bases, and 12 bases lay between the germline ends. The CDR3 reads CASSQDSGGSYGYTF. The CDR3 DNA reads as TGCGCCAGCAGCCAAGATAGTGGGGGCTCCTATGGCTACACCTTC.

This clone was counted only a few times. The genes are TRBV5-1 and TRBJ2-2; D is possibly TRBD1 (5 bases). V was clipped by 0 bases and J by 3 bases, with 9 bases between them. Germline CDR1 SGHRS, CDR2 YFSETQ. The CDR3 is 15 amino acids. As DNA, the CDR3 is TGCGCCAGCAGCTTGGTGCAGGGTGACACCGGGGAGCTGTTTTTT. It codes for CASSLVQGDTGELFF.

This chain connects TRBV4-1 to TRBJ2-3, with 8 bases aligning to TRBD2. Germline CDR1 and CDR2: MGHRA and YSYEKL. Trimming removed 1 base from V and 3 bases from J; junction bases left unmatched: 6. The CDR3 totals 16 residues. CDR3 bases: TGCGCCAGCAGCCAAGTAAGATCGGGGGGGACAGATACGCAGTATTTT. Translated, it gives CASSQVRSGGTDTQYF.

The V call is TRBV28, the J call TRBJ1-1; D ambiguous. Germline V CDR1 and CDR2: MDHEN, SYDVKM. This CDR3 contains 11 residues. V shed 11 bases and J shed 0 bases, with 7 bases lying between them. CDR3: CAAEVNTEAFF. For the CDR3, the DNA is TGTGCCGCAGAGGTGAACACTGAAGCTTTCTTT. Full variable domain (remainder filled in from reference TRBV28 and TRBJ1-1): DVKVTQSSRYLVKRTGEKVFLECVQDMDHENMFWYRQDPGLGLRLIYFSYDVKMKEKGDIPEGYSVSREKKERFSLILESASTNQTSMYLCAAEVNTEAFFGQGTRLTVV.

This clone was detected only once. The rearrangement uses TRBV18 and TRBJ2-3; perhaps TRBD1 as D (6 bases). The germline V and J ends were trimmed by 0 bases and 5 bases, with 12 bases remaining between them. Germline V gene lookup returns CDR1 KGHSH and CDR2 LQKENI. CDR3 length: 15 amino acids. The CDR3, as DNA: TGTGCCAGCTCACCACCGGGGCAGGGGAAAGATACGCAGTATTTT. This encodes CASSPPGQGKDTQYF.

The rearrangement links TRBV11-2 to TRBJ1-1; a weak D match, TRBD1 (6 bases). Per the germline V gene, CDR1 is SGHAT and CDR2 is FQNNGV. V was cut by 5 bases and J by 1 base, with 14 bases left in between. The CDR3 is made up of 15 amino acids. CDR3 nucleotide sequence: TGTGCCAGCAGCCTTTTACAGGGATCGAACACTGAAGCTTTCTTT. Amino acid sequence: CASSLLQGSNTEAFF. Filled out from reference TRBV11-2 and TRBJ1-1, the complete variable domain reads EAGVAQSPRYKIIEKRQSVAFWCNPISGHATLYWYQQILGQGPKLLIQFQNNGVVDDSQLPKDRFSAERLKGVDSTLKIQPAKLEDSAVYLCASSLLQGSNTEAFFGQGTRLTVV.

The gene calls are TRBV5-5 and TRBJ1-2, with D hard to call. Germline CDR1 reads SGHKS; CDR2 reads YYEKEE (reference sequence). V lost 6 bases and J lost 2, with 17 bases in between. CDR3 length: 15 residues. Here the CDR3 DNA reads TGTGCCAGCACGCAAGGAGGAGGAGGCAACTATGGCTACACCTTC. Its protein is CASTQGGGGNYGYTF.

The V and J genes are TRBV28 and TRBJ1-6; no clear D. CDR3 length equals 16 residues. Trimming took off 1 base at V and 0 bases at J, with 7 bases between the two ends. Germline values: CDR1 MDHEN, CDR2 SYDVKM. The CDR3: CASSLSGSSYNSPLHF. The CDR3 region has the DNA TGTGCCAGCAGTTTATCGGGGAGCTCCTATAATTCACCCCTCCACTTT.

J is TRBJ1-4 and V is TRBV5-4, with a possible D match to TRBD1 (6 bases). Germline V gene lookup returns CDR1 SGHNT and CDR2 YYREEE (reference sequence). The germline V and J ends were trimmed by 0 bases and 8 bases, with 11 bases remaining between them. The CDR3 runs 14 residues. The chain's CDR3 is CASSLGGTLEKLFF. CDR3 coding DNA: TGTGCCAGCAGCTTGGGTGGGACATTAGAAAAACTGTTTTTT.

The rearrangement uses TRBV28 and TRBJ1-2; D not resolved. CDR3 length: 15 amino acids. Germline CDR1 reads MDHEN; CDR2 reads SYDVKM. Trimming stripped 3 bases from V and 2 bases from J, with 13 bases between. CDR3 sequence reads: CASSFAGKVNYGYTF. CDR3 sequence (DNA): TGTGCCAGCAGTTTTGCCGGGAAAGTCAACTATGGCTACACCTTC.

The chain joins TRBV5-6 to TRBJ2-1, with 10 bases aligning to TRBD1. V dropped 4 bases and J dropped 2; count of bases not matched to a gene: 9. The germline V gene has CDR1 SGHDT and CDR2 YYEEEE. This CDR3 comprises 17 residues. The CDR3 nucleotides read TGTGCCAGCAGCATGGAACGCGGGACAGGGGCCTACAATGAGCAGTTCTTC. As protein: CASSMERGTGAYNEQFF. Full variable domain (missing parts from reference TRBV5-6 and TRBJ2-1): DAGVTQSPTHLIKTRGQQVTLRCSPKSGHDTVSWYQQALGQGPQFIFQYYEEEERQRGNFPDRFSGHQFPNYSSELNVNALLLGDSALYLCASSMERGTGAYNEQFFGPGTRLTVL.

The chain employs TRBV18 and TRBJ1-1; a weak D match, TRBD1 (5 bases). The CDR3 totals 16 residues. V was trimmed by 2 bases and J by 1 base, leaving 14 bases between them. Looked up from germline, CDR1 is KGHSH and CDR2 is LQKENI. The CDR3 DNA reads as TGTGCCAGCTCACCATGGTTGGGCCAGGGGAACACTGAAGCTTTCTTT. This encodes CASSPWLGQGNTEAFF.

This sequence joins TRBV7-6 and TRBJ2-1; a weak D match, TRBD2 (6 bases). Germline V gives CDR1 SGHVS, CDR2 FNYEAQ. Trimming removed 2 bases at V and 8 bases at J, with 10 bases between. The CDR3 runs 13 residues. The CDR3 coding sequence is TGTGCCAGCAGCTTATCACTAGCATATGAGCAGTTCTTC. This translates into CASSLSLAYEQFF. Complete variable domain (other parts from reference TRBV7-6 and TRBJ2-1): GAGVSQSPRYKVTKRGQDVALRCDPISGHVSLYWYRQALGQGPEFLTYFNYEAQQDKSGLPNDRFSAERPEGSISTLTIQRTEQRDSAMYRCASSLSLAYEQFFGPGTRLTVL.

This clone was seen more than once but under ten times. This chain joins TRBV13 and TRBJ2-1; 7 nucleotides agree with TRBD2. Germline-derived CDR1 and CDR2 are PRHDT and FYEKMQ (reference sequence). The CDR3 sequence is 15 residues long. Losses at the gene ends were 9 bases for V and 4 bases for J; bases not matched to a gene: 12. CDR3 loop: CASKAGVSGYNEQFF. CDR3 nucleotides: TGTGCCAGTAAGGCGGGGGTCTCCGGGTACAATGAGCAGTTCTTC.

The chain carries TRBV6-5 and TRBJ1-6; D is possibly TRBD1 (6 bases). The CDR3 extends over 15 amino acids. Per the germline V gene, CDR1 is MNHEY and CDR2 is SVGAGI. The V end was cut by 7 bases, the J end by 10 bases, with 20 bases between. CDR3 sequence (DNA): TGTGCCAGCAACTTACAGGGATCGGGAGGCTCACCCCTCCACTTT. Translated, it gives CASNLQGSGGSPLHF.

CDR3 amino acids: CASSFRARTDTQYF. In nucleotides, the CDR3 is TGCGCCAGCAGCTTCAGGGCCCGAACAGATACGCAGTATTTT. The rearrangement links TRBV5-1 to TRBJ2-3, with a possible D match to TRBD1 (5 bases). Germline assignment: CDR1 SGHRS and CDR2 YFSETQ. Trimming took 2 bases from V and 3 from J, leaving 10 bases between them. The CDR3 covers 14 residues.

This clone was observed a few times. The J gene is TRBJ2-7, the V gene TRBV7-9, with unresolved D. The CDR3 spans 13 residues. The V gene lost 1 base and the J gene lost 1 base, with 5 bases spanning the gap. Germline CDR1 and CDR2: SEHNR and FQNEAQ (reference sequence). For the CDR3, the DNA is TGTGCCAGCAGCTTAGAACAGTCCTACGAGCAGTACTTC. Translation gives CASSLEQSYEQYF.

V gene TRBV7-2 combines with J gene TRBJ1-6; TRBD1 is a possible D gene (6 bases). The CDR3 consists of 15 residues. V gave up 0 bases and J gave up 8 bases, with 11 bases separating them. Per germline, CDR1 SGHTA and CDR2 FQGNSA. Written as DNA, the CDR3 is TGTGCCAGCAGCTTAGCATCAGGGGCTCATTCACCCCTCCACTTT. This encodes CASSLASGAHSPLHF.

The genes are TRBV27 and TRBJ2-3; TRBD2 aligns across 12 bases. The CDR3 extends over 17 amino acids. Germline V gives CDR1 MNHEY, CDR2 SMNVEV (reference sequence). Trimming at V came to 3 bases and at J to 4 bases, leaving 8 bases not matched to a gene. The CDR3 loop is CASSFLGLAGGPDTQYF. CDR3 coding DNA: TGTGCCAGCAGTTTCCTTGGTCTAGCGGGGGGGCCAGATACGCAGTATTTT.

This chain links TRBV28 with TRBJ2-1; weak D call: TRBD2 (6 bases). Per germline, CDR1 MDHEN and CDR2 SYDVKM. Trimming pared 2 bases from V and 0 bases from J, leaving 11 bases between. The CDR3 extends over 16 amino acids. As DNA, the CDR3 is TGTGCCAGCAGTTTAGCGGGGTTTGGCTCCTACAATGAGCAGTTCTTC. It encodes CASSLAGFGSYNEQFF.

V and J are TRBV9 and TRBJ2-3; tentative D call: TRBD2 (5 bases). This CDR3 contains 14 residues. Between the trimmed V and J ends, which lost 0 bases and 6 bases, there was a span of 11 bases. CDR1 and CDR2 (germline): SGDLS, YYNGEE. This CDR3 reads CASSVEIATDTQYF. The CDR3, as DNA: TGTGCCAGCAGCGTAGAGATAGCGACCGATACGCAGTATTTT.

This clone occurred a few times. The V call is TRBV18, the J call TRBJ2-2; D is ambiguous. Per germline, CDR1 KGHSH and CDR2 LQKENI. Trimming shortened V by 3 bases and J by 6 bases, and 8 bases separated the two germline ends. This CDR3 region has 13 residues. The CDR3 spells CASSPLDAGELFF. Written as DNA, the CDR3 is TGTGCCAGCTCACCTCTAGATGCCGGGGAGCTGTTTTTT. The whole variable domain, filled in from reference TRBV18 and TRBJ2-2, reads NAGVMQNPRHLVRRRGQEARLRCSPMKGHSHVYWYRQLPEEGLKFMVYLQKENIIDESGMPKERFSAEFPKEGPSILRIQQVVRGDSAAYFCASSPLDAGELFFGEGSRLTVL.